A single sample gave rise to the 29 T cell receptor beta chains below, sequenced in a study of CD4 T cells in relation to SARS-CoV-2 and coronaviruses. These receptors' targets are unknown. Here immunoSEQ multiplex PCR was the method, and the copy in TCRdb shows in-frame clones only, minus some. The repertoire holds more than 35,000 clones, around four fifths seen once, with less than 3.5% in the top ten. Specimen: memory CD4+ T cells from PBMCs, cultured in vitro. The receptor source for this set is an adult with COVID-19.

This sequence joins TRBV10-3 and TRBJ2-1; a possible D gene is TRBD1 (6 bases). The CDR3 totals 13 residues. The V gene's germline CDR1 is ENHRY and CDR2 SYGVKD. V lost 5 bases and J 6 bases, leaving 11 bases between the germline ends. CDR3 amino acids: CAISPQGFNEQFF. Here the CDR3 DNA reads TGTGCCATCAGTCCCCAGGGGTTCAATGAGCAGTTCTTC.

J is TRBJ1-6 and V is TRBV18; unclear D gene. Germline-derived CDR1 and CDR2 are KGHSH and LQKENI. V lost 3 bases to trimming and J lost 6 bases, with 6 bases between them. The CDR3 length is 13 residues. The CDR3 DNA reads TGTGCCAGCTCACCCCTATTTAATTCACCCCTCCACTTT. Its translation: CASSPLFNSPLHF. The full variable domain, with the rest looked up from reference TRBV18 and TRBJ1-6, is NAGVMQNPRHLVRRRGQEARLRCSPMKGHSHVYWYRQLPEEGLKFMVYLQKENIIDESGMPKERFSAEFPKEGPSILRIQQVVRGDSAAYFCASSPLFNSPLHFGNGTRLTVT.

This rearrangement joins TRBV6-6 to TRBJ1-2; 10 bases align to TRBD1. The CDR3 has 16 amino acids. Germline assignment: CDR1 MNHNY and CDR2 SVGAGI (reference sequence). V lost 6 bases to trimming and J lost 4 bases; unmatched junction nucleotides: 11. CDR3 in DNA: TGTGCCAGCAGCCGTCCCGGGACAGGGGACGGCTATGGCTACACCTTC. Amino acid sequence: CASSRPGTGDGYGYTF.

J is TRBJ2-2 and V is TRBV12-3 or TRBV12-4; D not resolved. Trimming took off 3 bases at V and 6 bases at J, with 8 bases between the two ends. CDR3 length: 13 amino acids. In DNA form, the CDR3 reads TGTGCCAGCAGTTTTGGGAAAGCCGGGGAGCTGTTTTTT. Encoded protein: CASSFGKAGELFF.

V gene TRBV19 combines with J gene TRBJ2-7, with 9 bases identical to TRBD1. There are 15 residues in the CDR3. Trimming at V came to 3 bases and at J to 3 bases, leaving 6 bases not matched to a gene. The germline gives CDR1 LNHDA, CDR2 SQIVND (reference sequence). Here the CDR3 reads CASSIGGQGVYEQYF. The CDR3 bases are TGTGCCAGTAGTATTGGGGGACAGGGCGTCTACGAGCAGTACTTC. Full variable domain (remainder filled in from reference TRBV19 and TRBJ2-7): DGGITQSPKYLFRKEGQNVTLSCEQNLNHDAMYWYRQDPGQGLRLIYYSQIVNDFQKGDIAEGYSVSREKKESFPLTVTSAQKNPTAFYLCASSIGGQGVYEQYFGPGTRLTVT.

The gene calls are TRBV10-3 and TRBJ1-2, with TRBD1 matching over 7 bases. V dropped 3 bases and J dropped 7; count of bases not matched to a gene: 8. CDR1 is ENHRY and CDR2 is SYGVKD in the germline V gene. The CDR3 is 14 residues long. CDR3 region: CAISEALDRSGYTF. The CDR3 coding sequence is TGTGCCATCAGTGAAGCCTTGGACAGGTCTGGCTACACCTTC.

This clone has a handful of counts. The J gene is TRBJ1-2, the V gene TRBV30; the D is unclear. Germline CDR1 GTSNPN, CDR2 SVGIG (reference sequence). The CDR3 runs to 15 residues. V shed 1 base and J shed 5 bases, with 17 bases lying between them. The CDR3 loop reads CAWSGRWGNGYGYTF. The CDR3 region has the DNA TGTGCCTGGAGTGGAAGATGGGGTAACGGGTATGGCTACACCTTC.

Concerning this clone itself: A read error may account for a junction end that differs from germline. V usage is TRBV11-3 and J usage is TRBJ2-7; a possible D gene is TRBD2 (7 bases). This CDR3 has 15 amino acids. Germline V gene data show CDR1 as SGHNT and CDR2 as YENEEA. The CDR3, as DNA: TGTGCCAGCAGCTTTAGCGCCGGGGGGACTGGAGGGGGTGACTTC. This encodes CASSFSAGGTGGGDF.

The chain has TRBV18 and TRBJ2-3; perhaps TRBD1 as D (8 bases). Germline CDR1 KGHSH, CDR2 LQKENI. Trimming pared 6 bases from V and 5 bases from J, leaving 24 bases between. The CDR3 consists of 17 residues. The CDR3 sequence is CASSPTGGQGAIDTQYF. As DNA, the CDR3 is TGTGCCAGCTCGCCAACGGGAGGACAGGGAGCCATAGATACGCAGTATTTT.

The V call is TRBV5-5, the J call TRBJ2-5; D may be TRBD1 or TRBD2 (7 bases each). This CDR3 is 17 amino acids long. From germline, CDR1 is SGHKS and CDR2 YYEKEE (reference sequence). V lost 4 bases and J lost 0, with 19 bases in between. The CDR3 DNA reads as TGTGCCAGCAGCCACTTGGGAGGGGGCCAATACCAAGAGACCCAGTACTTC. Encoded protein: CASSHLGGGQYQETQYF.

The chain couples TRBV5-1 to TRBJ2-7; TRBD1 aligns across 9 bases. Germline V gives CDR1 SGHRS, CDR2 YFSETQ. The CDR3 length is 15 residues. Trimming at V came to 0 bases and at J to 5 bases, leaving 6 bases not matched to a gene. The CDR3 loop is CASSLAGGQGHEQYF. The CDR3 DNA reads TGCGCCAGCAGCTTGGCCGGGGGACAGGGCCACGAGCAGTACTTC. Filled out from reference TRBV5-1 and TRBJ2-7, the complete variable domain reads KAGVTQTPRYLIKTRGQQVTLSCSPISGHRSVSWYQQTPGQGLQFLFEYFSETQRNKGNFPGRFSGRQFSNSRSEMNVSTLELGDSALYLCASSLAGGQGHEQYFGPGTRLTVT.

V is TRBV3-1 (or the pseudogene TRBV3-2) and J is TRBJ2-5, with TRBD1 matching over 10 bases. The germline gives CDR1 LGHDT, CDR2 YNNKEL (reference sequence). J lost 7 bases, V lost 5 bases, and 7 bases had no gene match. This CDR3 is 14 amino acids long. CDR3 protein: CASSSRQGAMTQYF. The CDR3 DNA follows: TGTGCCAGCAGCTCCAGACAGGGGGCTATGACCCAGTACTTC.

The chain has TRBV6-4 and TRBJ2-1; TRBD2 matches at 8 bases. Germline V gene sequence: CDR1 MRHNA, CDR2 SNTAGT. This CDR3 contains 14 residues. The V segment lost 4 bases and the J segment 7 bases; nucleotides outside the gene matches: 6. The CDR3 DNA reads TGTGCCAGCAGTGGATCGGGAGGGGGGAATGAGCAGTTCTTC. Translation: CASSGSGGGNEQFF.

This chain connects TRBV30 to TRBJ2-4; D is uncertain. V was shortened by 7 bases and J by 0 bases, with 16 bases between the two germline ends. The CDR3 has 15 amino acids. Germline V gene sequence: CDR1 GTSNPN, CDR2 SVGIG (reference sequence). The CDR3 here is CASTPPELAKNIQYF. CDR3 coding DNA: TGTGCCTCCACCCCGCCGGAACTAGCCAAAAACATTCAGTACTTC.

The chain couples TRBV9 to TRBJ2-3; D not resolved. The CDR3 consists of 12 residues. Trimming removed 5 bases from V and 6 bases from J, with 10 bases in between. CDR1 and CDR2 from the germline V gene are SGDLS and YYNGEE. CDR3 coding DNA: TGTGCCAGCAGTAGGTTAGCCGATACGCAGTATTTT. Protein sequence: CASSRLADTQYF.

This chain joins TRBV5-4 and TRBJ1-1; possible D gene TRBD1, 6 bases. The CDR3 totals 14 residues. Trimming left V 4 bases short and J 4 bases short, with 14 bases between. Germline V gene lookup returns CDR1 SGHNT and CDR2 YYREEE (reference sequence). The DNA of the CDR3 is TGTGCCAGCAGCCAAACAGGGCATAGCACTGAAGCTTTCTTT. Translating gives CASSQTGHSTEAFF.

The chain employs TRBV12-3 or TRBV12-4 and TRBJ2-7; TRBD1 is a possible D gene (6 bases). V was trimmed by 6 bases and J by 6 bases, leaving 15 bases between them. This CDR3 contains 13 residues. The CDR3 loop is CASRHTGRGEQYF. The DNA for the CDR3 is TGTGCCAGCAGACATACAGGGCGAGGCGAGCAGTACTTC.

The V gene is TRBV3-1 (or the pseudogene TRBV3-2), the J gene TRBJ1-6; D remains unclear. V lost 1 base to trimming and J lost 6 bases, with 10 bases between them. The germline V gene encodes CDR1 LGHDT and CDR2 YNNKEL (reference sequence). The CDR3 runs to 15 residues. The CDR3 sequence is CASSQATGVNSPLHF. DNA for the CDR3: TGTGCCAGCAGCCAAGCGACGGGAGTTAATTCACCCCTCCACTTT.

This clone was detected a few times. The chain combines TRBV3-1 (or the pseudogene TRBV3-2) with TRBJ1-4; D is undetermined. Trimming left V 0 bases short and J 10 bases short, with 6 bases between. Germline values: CDR1 LGHDT, CDR2 YNNKEL (reference sequence). This CDR3 is built from 12 residues. This chain's CDR3 is CASSQEGGKLFF. The DNA of the CDR3 is TGTGCCAGCAGCCAAGAGGGAGGAAAACTGTTTTTT.

The chain links TRBV2 to TRBJ2-5, with TRBD2 identical over 11 bases. The V and J ends lost 5 bases and 2 bases, in that order; junction bases with no gene match: 10. The CDR3 length is 17 residues. The germline V gene has CDR1 SNHLY and CDR2 FYNNEI. This chain's CDR3 is CASSTGTSGSGQETQYF. The CDR3 coding sequence is TGTGCCAGCAGTACCGGGACTAGCGGATCTGGGCAAGAGACCCAGTACTTC.

CDR3 in DNA: TGTGCCAGCAGCCAAGAAAAGTCCGCTGGGGATACGCAGTATTTT. Its protein is CASSQEKSAGDTQYF. The chain recombines TRBV4-2 with TRBJ2-3; D unresolved. This CDR3 region has 15 residues. Germline CDR1 reads LGHNA; CDR2 reads YNFKEQ. V was trimmed by 0 bases and J by 6 bases, leaving 13 bases between them.

In DNA, the CDR3 is TGTGCCAGCAGCTTAAGAAGGACTAGCGGGAGGGAAGATACGCAGTATTTT. Translation: CASSLRRTSGREDTQYF. This chain joins TRBV7-3 and TRBJ2-3, with 15 positions matching TRBD2. This CDR3 comprises 17 residues. CDR1 and CDR2 (germline): SGHTA, FQGTGA. V shed 1 base and J 5 bases; nucleotides not matched to a gene: 4.

CDR3 protein: CASSYRRTGGAYGYTF. The CDR3 bases are TGTGCCAGCAGTTACAGGAGGACAGGGGGGGCCTATGGCTACACCTTC. The chain combines TRBV6-5 with TRBJ1-2; 10 bases are a match to TRBD1. This CDR3 contains 16 residues. The V gene end was trimmed by 2 bases and the J gene end by 4 bases; junction bases not matched to a gene: 7. In germline, CDR1 is MNHEY, CDR2 SVGAGI.

CDR3 DNA: TGTGCCAGCAGCTCAATAGCGGGAGCTGGGGCCAACGTCCTGACTTTC. As protein: CASSSIAGAGANVLTF. The rearrangement joins TRBV5-6 to TRBJ2-6; 9 nucleotides agree with TRBD2. Germline trimming cut 3 bases from V and 2 bases from J; bases unmatched to any gene: 3. The CDR3 is 16 residues long. The germline gives CDR1 SGHDT, CDR2 YYEEEE. The entire variable domain, with the rest obtained from reference TRBV5-6 and TRBJ2-6, is as follows: DAGVTQSPTHLIKTRGQQVTLRCSPKSGHDTVSWYQQALGQGPQFIFQYYEEEERQRGNFPDRFSGHQFPNYSSELNVNALLLGDSALYLCASSSIAGAGANVLTFGAGSRLTVL.

This clone was recorded a few times. The J gene is TRBJ2-5, the V gene TRBV7-9, with D perhaps matching TRBD1 (5 bases). The CDR3 totals 14 residues. V was pared by 3 bases and J by 1 base, with 9 bases between. Germline V gene sequence: CDR1 SEHNR, CDR2 FQNEAQ (reference sequence). In nucleotides, the CDR3 is TGTGCCAGCAGCTTTTCACAGGCCCAAGAGACCCAGTACTTC. This gives the protein CASSFSQAQETQYF.

The chain links TRBV28 to TRBJ1-4; D perhaps matches TRBD1 (5 bases). CDR1 and CDR2 from the germline V gene are MDHEN and SYDVKM. V lost 4 bases, J lost 7 bases, and 16 bases lay in between. The CDR3 is made up of 15 amino acids. CDR3 loop: CASSSSGTSGEKLFF. DNA of the CDR3: TGTGCCAGCAGTTCCTCCGGGACGTCAGGTGAAAAACTGTTTTTT. Full variable domain (missing parts from reference TRBV28 and TRBJ1-4): DVKVTQSSRYLVKRTGEKVFLECVQDMDHENMFWYRQDPGLGLRLIYFSYDVKMKEKGDIPEGYSVSREKKERFSLILESASTNQTSMYLCASSSSGTSGEKLFFGSGTQLSVL.

The rearrangement joins TRBV18 to TRBJ2-3; 7 bases agree with TRBD1. This CDR3 is built from 15 residues. The V and J ends lost 3 bases and 4 bases, in that order; junction bases with no gene match: 7. The V gene's germline CDR1 is KGHSH and CDR2 LQKENI. The CDR3 nucleotides read TGTGCCAGCTCACCGTTGACAGGGAAACCAGATACGCAGTATTTT. Translated, it gives CASSPLTGKPDTQYF.

The chain employs TRBV11-2 and TRBJ1-1; 10 bases fit TRBD1. Trimming cost V 5 bases and J 5 bases; bases outside gene matches: 8. This CDR3 comprises 15 residues. CDR1 SGHAT and CDR2 FQNNGV come from the germline V gene. The CDR3 region has the DNA TGTGCCAGCAGCCCGTGGACAGGGGGGAGTACTGAAGCTTTCTTT. It codes for CASSPWTGGSTEAFF. Drawing the rest from reference TRBV11-2 and TRBJ1-1, the complete variable domain is EAGVAQSPRYKIIEKRQSVAFWCNPISGHATLYWYQQILGQGPKLLIQFQNNGVVDDSQLPKDRFSAERLKGVDSTLKIQPAKLEDSAVYLCASSPWTGGSTEAFFGQGTRLTVV.

This rearrangement joins TRBV24-1 to TRBJ2-1; 11 bases align to TRBD2. The V gene's germline CDR1 is KGHDR and CDR2 SFDVKD. This CDR3 spans 17 amino acids. The V segment lost 2 bases and the J segment 6 bases; nucleotides outside the gene matches: 8. CDR3 nucleotides: TGTGCCACCAGTGATTCCAGACTAGCGGGATGGGGCAATGAGCAGTTCTTC. It is translated as CATSDSRLAGWGNEQFF.